These 27 T cell receptor beta chains share one sample of origin, sequenced in a study of T cell clonality in common variable immunodeficiency. Sequencing used immunoSEQ multiplex PCR; TCRdb keeps in-frame clones, though not all of them. This sample shows fewer than 60,000 clones and no singletons; just over 2% rests with the ten largest. The sample comprised peripheral blood mononuclear cells. All receptors come from a person between 18 and 70 years old in good health.

This clone was seen a few times. The read ends 3 residues shy of where the CDR3 ends; the end is completed using the germline J gene. The chain links TRBV18 to TRBJ2-2; 9 bases line up with TRBD1. The length of the CDR3 is 17 residues. The V gene's germline CDR1 is KGHSH and CDR2 LQKENI. The part of the CDR3 DNA that was read is TGTGCCAGCTCACCACCGTCTGAGGACAGGGGCTGGGAAAAG. Translation gives CASSPPSEDRGWEK. The full CDR3 protein is CASSPPSEDRGWEKLFF.

This clone was seen a few times. Here the CDR3 reads CASIGMEGGNQPQHF. Incomplete CDR3 DNA: TGTGCCAGTATCGGAATGGAGGGTGGCAATCAGCCC. The J gene is TRBJ1-5, the V gene TRBV19; no definite D call. Read coverage stops 3 residues before the CDR3 terminus; the germline J gene supplies the remainder. This CDR3 is built from 15 residues. Trimming pared 7 bases from V and 2 bases from J, leaving 15 bases between. CDR1 is LNHDA, CDR2 SQIVND, per germline (reference sequence). The entire variable domain, with the rest obtained from reference TRBV19 and TRBJ1-5, is as follows: DGGITQSPKYLFRKEGQNVTLSCEQNLNHDAMYWYRQDPGQGLRLIYYSQIVNDFQKGDIAEGYSVSREKKESFPLTVTSAQKNPTAFYLCASIGMEGGNQPQHFGDGTRLSIL.

Many counts were recorded for this clone. The sequence runs out 3 residues before the end of the CDR3; the remainder is reconstructed from the germline J gene. This chain joins TRBV19 and TRBJ1-1; D is perhaps TRBD1 (5 bases). V was pared by 1 base and J by 0 bases, with 9 bases between. The CDR3 runs 15 residues. Germline CDR1 and CDR2: LNHDA and SQIVND (reference sequence). The part of the CDR3 DNA that was read is TGTGCCAGTAGTATAGGGAGGGGTCTGAACACTGAA. Translation: CASSIGRGLNTE. The whole CDR3 protein is CASSIGRGLNTEAFF. Variable domain in full (rest from reference TRBV19 and TRBJ1-1): DGGITQSPKYLFRKEGQNVTLSCEQNLNHDAMYWYRQDPGQGLRLIYYSQIVNDFQKGDIAEGYSVSREKKESFPLTVTSAQKNPTAFYLCASSIGRGLNTEAFFGQGTRLTVV.

Comments on this clone: The DNA ends 3 residues before the CDR3 does, and the rest of the CDR3 is filled in from the germline J gene. The V call is TRBV7-3, the J call TRBJ2-1, with unresolved D. From germline, CDR1 is SGHTA and CDR2 FQGTGA. Trimming removed 2 bases at V and 4 bases at J, with 12 bases between. The CDR3 is made up of 15 amino acids. The CDR3 loop reads CASSLDGSTYNEQFF. Partial CDR3 DNA: TGTGCCAGCAGCTTAGACGGATCGACATACAATGAG.

In this sample, this clone turned up many times. This CDR3 reads CSPFGGETQYF. The covered CDR3 bases are TGCAGCCCCTTCGGGGGAGAGACC. The rearrangement uses TRBV29-1 and TRBJ2-5, with D possibly TRBD2 on 6 matching bases. Read sequence stops 3 residues before the CDR3 end, and the germline J gene provides the missing end. The CDR3 sequence is 11 residues long. Germline V gene sequence: CDR1 SQVTM, CDR2 ANQGSEA. Trimming took 8 bases from V and 4 from J, leaving 11 bases between them.

Comment on this clone: The read finishes 3 residues shy of the CDR3 end, and the germline J gene is used to complete it. This chain uses TRBV10-3 with TRBJ2-1; D is possibly TRBD1 (6 bases). Deletions cut 8 bases from V and 9 bases from J, with 20 bases between. CDR1 is ENHRY and CDR2 is SYGVKD in the germline V gene. The CDR3 is made up of 14 amino acids. CDR3 sequence: CAISLLAGAIEQFF. The CDR3 DNA, read in part, is TGTGCCATCTCCCTCCTAGCAGGGGCGATTGAG.

As regards this clone: The read is 3 residues too short to cover the CDR3 end, so that end is filled in from the germline J gene. This chain connects TRBV4-2 to TRBJ2-7, with a weak D call TRBD1 (8 bases). CDR3 size: 14 residues. V was shortened by 2 bases and J by 3 bases, with 11 bases between the two germline ends. Germline V CDR1 and CDR2: LGHNA, YNFKEQ. The CDR3 sequence: CASSQYRGGYEQYF. The sequenced part of the CDR3 DNA is TGTGCCAGCAGCCAATACAGGGGGGGCTACGAG.

This clone showed up many times. The read terminates 3 residues ahead of where the CDR3 ends, so the germline J gene completes it. The chain is built from TRBV7-9 and TRBJ2-7; possibly TRBD2 for D (5 bases). CDR1 SEHNR and CDR2 FQNEAQ come from the germline V gene (reference sequence). Trimming left V 1 base short and J 4 bases short, with 8 bases between. This CDR3 is built from 13 residues. The CDR3 DNA, read in part, is TGTGCCAGCAGCTTAGGCCGGACTTACGAG. Translation: CASSLGRTYE. The CDR3, in full, reads CASSLGRTYEQYF.

This clone came up a few times. The sequence runs out 3 residues before the end of the CDR3; the remainder is reconstructed from the germline J gene. This rearrangement joins TRBV2 to TRBJ1-2, with 8 bases aligning to TRBD1. V shed 6 bases and J 7 bases; nucleotides not matched to a gene: 10. The CDR3 extends over 14 amino acids. CDR1 SNHLY and CDR2 FYNNEI come from the germline V gene. The CDR3 DNA, read in part, is TGTGCCAGCAGACCGGGACAGGCCAGGGGTGGC. Amino acids: CASRPGQARGG. The full CDR3 is CASRPGQARGGYTF.

This clone was recorded at least ten times. The observed sequence ends 3 residues before the CDR3 terminus, with the missing tail filled in from the germline J gene. This chain uses TRBV7-8 with TRBJ2-7; tentative D call: TRBD1 (5 bases). Trimming left V 8 bases short and J 2 bases short, with 19 bases between. CDR3 size: 15 residues. Germline loops: CDR1 SGHVS, CDR2 FQNEAQ. The CDR3 protein is CASRASRVATYEQYF. The covered CDR3 bases are TGTGCCAGCCGCGCCAGCAGGGTAGCAACCTACGAG.

CDR3: CASSLERNEQFF. Partial CDR3 DNA: TGTGCCAGCAGCTTAGAGCGGAATGAG. The chain has TRBV11-2 and TRBJ2-1; D uncertain. The read ends 3 residues before the CDR3 terminus; that terminus is restored from the germline J gene. Germline CDR1 SGHAT, CDR2 FQNNGV. The CDR3 contains 12 residues. The V gene lost 0 bases and the J gene lost 7 bases, with 4 bases spanning the gap. Based on the CDR3 plus reference TRBV11-2 and TRBJ2-1, the full variable domain is EAGVAQSPRYKIIEKRQSVAFWCNPISGHATLYWYQQILGQGPKLLIQFQNNGVVDDSQLPKDRFSAERLKGVDSTLKIQPAKLEDSAVYLCASSLERNEQFFGPGTRLTVL.

This clone came up a few times. One end of the junction is discordant with germline, which a read error may explain. With the read ending 3 residues before the CDR3 end, the germline J gene is used to fill in that end. The V gene is TRBV18, the J gene TRBJ2-3; 8 bases align to TRBD2. The CDR3 contains 16 residues. CDR1 and CDR2 (germline): KGHSH, LQKENI. CDR3 protein: CASSSLPSGLTGTQYF. The sequenced part of the CDR3 DNA is TGTGCCAGCTCATCCCTTCCTAGCGGGCTCACAGGTACG.

The table lists this clone with many counts. The read is 3 residues too short to cover the CDR3 end, so that end is filled in from the germline J gene. J is TRBJ2-7 and V is TRBV4-1; D is unclear. The CDR3 is made up of 14 amino acids. V lost 3 bases, J lost 2 bases, and 11 bases lay in between. Germline V gives CDR1 MGHRA, CDR2 YSYEKL. The sequenced part of the CDR3 DNA is TGCGCCAGCAGCCAGGCAGTTACTACCTACGAG. Protein sequence: CASSQAVTTYE. The full CDR3 sequence reads CASSQAVTTYEQYF.

A few counts support this clone. The sequence runs out 3 residues before the end of the CDR3; the remainder is reconstructed from the germline J gene. The chain has TRBV7-6 and TRBJ1-5; possibly TRBD1 for D (5 bases). CDR1 and CDR2 (germline): SGHVS, FNYEAQ. This CDR3 is 16 amino acids long. The V gene lost 6 bases and the J gene lost 1 base, with 16 bases spanning the gap. The chain's CDR3 is CASRETRQPSNQPQHF. CDR3 DNA (partial): TGTGCCAGCAGAGAAACCCGACAGCCAAGCAATCAGCCC.

This clone was observed a handful of times. CDR3 in amino acids: CSARASGVHTIYF. CDR3 DNA, as far as it was read: TGCAGTGCTAGAGCCTCGGGGGTACACACC. The V gene is TRBV20-1, the J gene TRBJ1-3; possible D gene TRBD1, 5 bases. Read coverage stops 3 residues before the CDR3 terminus; the germline J gene supplies the remainder. Trimming took off 1 base at V and 8 bases at J, with 12 bases between the two ends. Germline V CDR1 and CDR2: DFQATT, SNEGSKA (reference sequence). This CDR3 contains 13 residues.

Remarks on this clone: The CDR3 end falls 3 residues outside the read, so it is completed with the germline J gene. The chain links TRBV7-9 to TRBJ1-3, with TRBD1 matching over 7 bases. V was pared by 3 bases and J by 4 bases, with 3 bases of the junction left unmatched. The CDR3 runs 14 residues. Germline V gene sequence: CDR1 SEHNR, CDR2 FQNEAQ (reference sequence). Partial CDR3 DNA: TGTGCCAGCAGCTTCGAGACAGGGGGAAACACC. Translated: CASSFETGGNT. The full CDR3 protein is CASSFETGGNTIYF.

This clone was counted ten times or more. The CDR3 end is not reached by the read, which stops 3 residues before it; the germline J gene fills it in. The J gene is TRBJ1-4, the V gene TRBV5-1, with a weak D call TRBD1 (6 bases). Germline V lookup: CDR1 SGHRS, CDR2 YFSETQ. The CDR3 runs 15 residues. V was trimmed by 3 bases and J by 8 bases, leaving 17 bases between them. The CDR3 DNA, read in part, is TGCGCCAGCAGCTCCATGACAGGCCTGGGAGAAAAA. Its protein product is CASSSMTGLGEK. The full-length CDR3 reads as CASSSMTGLGEKLFF.

This clone has ten or more counts. The sequence runs out 3 residues before the end of the CDR3; the remainder is reconstructed from the germline J gene. The chain recombines TRBV20-1 with TRBJ2-5; the match to TRBD1 covers 11 bases. From germline, CDR1 is DFQATT and CDR2 SNEGSKA (reference sequence). J gave up 4 bases and V 7 bases, and 5 bases lay outside the gene matches. The CDR3 contains 13 residues. The CDR3: CSGVGQGGETQYF. CDR3 bases read: TGCAGTGGGGTGGGACAGGGGGGAGAGACC.

There are many counts of this clone. The read comes to an end 3 residues before the CDR3 does, leaving the germline J gene to fill in the end. The rearrangement joins TRBV7-9 to TRBJ2-7, with D hard to call. V was trimmed by 5 bases and J by 2 bases, leaving 7 bases between them. This CDR3 is 12 amino acids long. The germline V gene encodes CDR1 SEHNR and CDR2 FQNEAQ (reference sequence). The CDR3 protein is CASSPGAYEQYF. The covered CDR3 bases are TGTGCCAGCAGCCCAGGCGCCTACGAG.

This clone was seen ten or more times. The observed sequence ends 3 residues before the CDR3 terminus, with the missing tail filled in from the germline J gene. The chain recombines TRBV5-1 with TRBJ2-1; TRBD2 matches 13 bases. After removal of 1 base from V and 8 bases from J, the junction contained 9 bases not matched to a gene. The germline gives CDR1 SGHRS, CDR2 YFSETQ. This CDR3 is 17 amino acids long. The CDR3: CASSLPQLAGGHHEQFF. The covered CDR3 bases are TGCGCCAGCAGCTTGCCCCAACTAGCGGGGGGGCACCATGAG.

Ten or more counts support this clone. The read comes to an end 3 residues before the CDR3 does, leaving the germline J gene to fill in the end. The rearrangement joins TRBV12-3 or TRBV12-4 to TRBJ2-1; 8 nucleotides align to TRBD2. The V and J ends lost 4 bases and 7 bases, in that order; junction bases with no gene match: 15. The CDR3 spans 17 residues. The CDR3 sequence is CASSSRSGGSLRNEQFF. The sequenced part of the CDR3 DNA is TGTGCCAGCAGTTCGCGGAGCGGGGGTAGCCTCCGTAATGAG.

Remarks on this clone: The CDR3 goes on 3 residues after the read ends, and that part is filled in from the germline J gene. This chain joins TRBV19 and TRBJ1-4, with TRBD1 matching over 7 bases. The germline gives CDR1 LNHDA, CDR2 SQIVND (reference sequence). This CDR3 spans 16 amino acids. CDR3 sequence: CASSNDRVRGNSPLFF. CDR3 DNA (partial): TGTGCCAGTAGCAACGACAGGGTTCGGGGTAATTCACCA.

In its sample, this clone was seen many times. Read data end 3 residues before the CDR3 end; the end is taken from the germline J gene. J is TRBJ2-5 and V is TRBV5-1, with 11 bases lining up with TRBD1. Germline-derived CDR1 and CDR2 are SGHRS and YFSETQ. Trimming cost V 2 bases and J 6 bases; bases outside gene matches: 9. The CDR3 runs to 16 residues. Partial CDR3 DNA: TGCGCCAGCAGCTTACAAGCCGGGACAGGGGGAAAGACC. Its translation is CASSLQAGTGGKT. The full-length CDR3 reads as CASSLQAGTGGKTQYF. The complete variable domain, with remaining parts taken from reference TRBV5-1 and TRBJ2-5, reads KAGVTQTPRYLIKTRGQQVTLSCSPISGHRSVSWYQQTPGQGLQFLFEYFSETQRNKGNFPGRFSGRQFSNSRSEMNVSTLELGDSALYLCASSLQAGTGGKTQYFGPGTRLLVL.

In its sample, this clone was seen many times. With the read ending 3 residues before the CDR3 end, the germline J gene is used to fill in that end. The rearrangement joins TRBV6-1 to TRBJ2-7, with 9 bases fitting TRBD2. Germline CDR1 and CDR2: MNHNS and SASEGT. The junction had 2 bases not matched to a gene; V was cut back by 2 bases and J by 3 bases. This CDR3 is built from 14 residues. The sequenced part of the CDR3 DNA is TGTGCCAGCAGTGAAAGCGGGAGGATCTACGAG. It is translated as CASSESGRIYE. The complete CDR3 sequence is CASSESGRIYEQYF.

This clone showed up just a few times. The read is 3 residues too short to cover the CDR3 end, so that end is filled in from the germline J gene. The chain links TRBV30 to TRBJ2-2, with a tentative D call TRBD1 (6 bases). The CDR3 sequence is 11 residues long. The germline gives CDR1 GTSNPN, CDR2 SVGIG (reference sequence). CDR3 protein: CAWSVTGWLFF. The CDR3 bases that were read are TGTGCCTGGAGTGTAACAGGGTGG.

This clone has at least ten counts. The read is 3 residues too short to cover the CDR3 end, so that end is filled in from the germline J gene. The V and J genes are TRBV20-1 and TRBJ1-5; 8 bases map to TRBD1. J was trimmed by 4 bases and V by 5 bases; bases with no gene match: 4. Germline V gene data show CDR1 as DFQATT and CDR2 as SNEGSKA (reference sequence). This CDR3 has 13 amino acids. CDR3 sequence reads: CSAHWTGNQPQHF. Incomplete CDR3 DNA: TGCAGTGCTCACTGGACAGGGAATCAGCCC.

The sample holds many counts of this clone. Read coverage stops 3 residues before the CDR3 terminus; the germline J gene supplies the remainder. V and J are TRBV18 and TRBJ2-2; TRBD1 is a possible D gene (7 bases). The CDR3 is 17 residues long. Germline CDR1 and CDR2: KGHSH and LQKENI. Trimming stripped 4 bases from V and 6 bases from J, with 21 bases between. The CDR3 reads CASSQGGTTGLSGELFF. The CDR3 DNA, read in part, is TGTGCCAGCTCACAAGGAGGGACGACAGGGCTTTCCGGGGAG. Supplemented by reference TRBV18 and TRBJ2-2, the full variable domain reads NAGVMQNPRHLVRRRGQEARLRCSPMKGHSHVYWYRQLPEEGLKFMVYLQKENIIDESGMPKERFSAEFPKEGPSILRIQQVVRGDSAAYFCASSQGGTTGLSGELFFGEGSRLTVL.